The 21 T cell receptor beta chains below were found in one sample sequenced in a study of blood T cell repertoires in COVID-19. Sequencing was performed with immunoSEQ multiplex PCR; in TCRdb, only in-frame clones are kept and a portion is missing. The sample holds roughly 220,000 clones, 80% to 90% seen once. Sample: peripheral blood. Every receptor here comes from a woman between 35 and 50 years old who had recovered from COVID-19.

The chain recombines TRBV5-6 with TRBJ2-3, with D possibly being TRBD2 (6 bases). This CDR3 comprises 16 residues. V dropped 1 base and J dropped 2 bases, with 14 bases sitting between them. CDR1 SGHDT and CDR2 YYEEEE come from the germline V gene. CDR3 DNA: TGTGCCAGCAGCTTGTGGGGGGATCCTTACACAGATACGCAGTATTTT. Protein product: CASSLWGDPYTDTQYF.

CDR3 DNA: TGTGCCAGCATCACCGGGACAGGGTTTAATTCTTTCCCCCTCCACTTT. It specifies CASITGTGFNSFPLHF. The chain couples TRBV28 to TRBJ1-6; TRBD1 matches 9 bases. The CDR3 contains 16 residues. V was clipped by 7 bases and J by 13 bases; unmatched bases: 17. CDR1 is MDHEN and CDR2 is SYDVKM in the germline V gene.

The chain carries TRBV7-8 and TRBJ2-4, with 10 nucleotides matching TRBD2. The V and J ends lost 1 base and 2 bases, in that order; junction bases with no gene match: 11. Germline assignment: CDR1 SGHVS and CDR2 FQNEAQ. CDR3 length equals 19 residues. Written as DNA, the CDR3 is TGTGCCAGCAGCTTAGTGAGTTATGTAGCGGGGGGTCCCAAAAACATTCAGTACTTC. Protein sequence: CASSLVSYVAGGPKNIQYF. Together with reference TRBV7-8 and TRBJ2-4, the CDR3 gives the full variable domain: GAGVSQSPRYKVAKRGQDVALRCDPISGHVSLFWYQQALGQGPEFLTYFQNEAQLDKSGLPSDRFFAERPEGSVSTLKIQRTQQEDSAVYLCASSLVSYVAGGPKNIQYFGAGTRLSVL.

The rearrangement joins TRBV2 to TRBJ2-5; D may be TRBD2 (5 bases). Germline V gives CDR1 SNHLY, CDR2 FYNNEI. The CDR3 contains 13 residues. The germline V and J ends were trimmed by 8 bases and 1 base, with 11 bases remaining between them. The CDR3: CASSGGLQETQYF. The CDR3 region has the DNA TGTGCCAGCTCCGGAGGCCTCCAAGAGACCCAGTACTTC. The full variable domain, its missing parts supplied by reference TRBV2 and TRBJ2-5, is EPEVTQTPSHQVTQMGQEVILRCVPISNHLYFYWYRQILGQKVEFLVSFYNNEISEKSEIFDDQFSVERPDGSNFTLKIRSTKLEDSAMYFCASSGGLQETQYFGPGTRLLVL.

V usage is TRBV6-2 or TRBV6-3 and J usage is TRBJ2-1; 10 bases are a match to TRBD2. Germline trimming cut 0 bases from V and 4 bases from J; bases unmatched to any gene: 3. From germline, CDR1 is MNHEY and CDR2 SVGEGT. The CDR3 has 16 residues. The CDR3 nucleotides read TGTGCCAGCAGTTACTCCCCTAGCGGGGGATACAATGAGCAGTTCTTC. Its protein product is CASSYSPSGGYNEQFF.

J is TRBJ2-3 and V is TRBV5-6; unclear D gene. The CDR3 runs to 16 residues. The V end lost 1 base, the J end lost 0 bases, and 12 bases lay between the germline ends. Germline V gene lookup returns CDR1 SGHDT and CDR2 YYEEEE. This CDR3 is CASSLTYISSTDTQYF. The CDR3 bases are TGTGCCAGCAGCTTGACGTACATCTCTAGCACAGATACGCAGTATTTT.

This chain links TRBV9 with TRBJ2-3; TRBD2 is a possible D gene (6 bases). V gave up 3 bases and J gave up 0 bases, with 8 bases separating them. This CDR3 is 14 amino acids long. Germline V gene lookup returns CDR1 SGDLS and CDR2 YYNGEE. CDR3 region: CASSASVSTDTQYF. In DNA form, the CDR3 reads TGTGCCAGCAGCGCTAGCGTTAGCACAGATACGCAGTATTTT.

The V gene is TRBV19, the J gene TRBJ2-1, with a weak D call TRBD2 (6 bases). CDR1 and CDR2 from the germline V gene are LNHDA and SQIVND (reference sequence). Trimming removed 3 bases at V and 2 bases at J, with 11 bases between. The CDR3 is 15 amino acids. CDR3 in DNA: TGTGCCAGTAGTATGGCAGCGGGCACCTACAATGAGCAGTTCTTC. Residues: CASSMAAGTYNEQFF.

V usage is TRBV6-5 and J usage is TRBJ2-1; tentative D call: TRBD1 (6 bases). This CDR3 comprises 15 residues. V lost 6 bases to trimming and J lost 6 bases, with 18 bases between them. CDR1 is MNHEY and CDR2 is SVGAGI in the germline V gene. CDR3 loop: CASRPKHRVSNEQFF. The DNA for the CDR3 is TGTGCCAGCAGACCTAAACACAGGGTTAGCAATGAGCAGTTCTTC.

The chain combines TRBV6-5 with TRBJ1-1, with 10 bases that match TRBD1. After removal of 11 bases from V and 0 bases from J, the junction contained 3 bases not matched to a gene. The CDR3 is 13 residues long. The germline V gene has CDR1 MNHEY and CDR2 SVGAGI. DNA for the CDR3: TGTGCCGGGGGACAGGGGATGAACACTGAAGCTTTCTTT. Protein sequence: CAGGQGMNTEAFF.

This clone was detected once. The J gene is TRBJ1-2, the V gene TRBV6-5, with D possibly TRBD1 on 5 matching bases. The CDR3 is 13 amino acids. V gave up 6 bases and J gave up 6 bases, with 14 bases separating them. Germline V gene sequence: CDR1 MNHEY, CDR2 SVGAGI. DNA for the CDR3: TGTGCCAGCAGGCGGGACTCGGGACATGGCTACACCTTC. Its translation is CASRRDSGHGYTF.

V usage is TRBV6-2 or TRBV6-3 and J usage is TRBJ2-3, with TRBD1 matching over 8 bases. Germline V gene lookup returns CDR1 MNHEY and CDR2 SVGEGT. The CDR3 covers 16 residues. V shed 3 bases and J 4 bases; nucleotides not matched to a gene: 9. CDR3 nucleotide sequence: TGTGCCAGCAGTTATGACAGGGGCCCAGGGGCAGATACGCAGTATTTT. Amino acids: CASSYDRGPGADTQYF.

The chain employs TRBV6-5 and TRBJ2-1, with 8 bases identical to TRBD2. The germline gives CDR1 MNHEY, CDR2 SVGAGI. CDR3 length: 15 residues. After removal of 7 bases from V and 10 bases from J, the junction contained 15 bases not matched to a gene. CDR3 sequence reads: CASKITGLDNKEQFF. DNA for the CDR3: TGTGCCAGCAAAATCACGGGACTAGATAATAAAGAGCAGTTCTTC.

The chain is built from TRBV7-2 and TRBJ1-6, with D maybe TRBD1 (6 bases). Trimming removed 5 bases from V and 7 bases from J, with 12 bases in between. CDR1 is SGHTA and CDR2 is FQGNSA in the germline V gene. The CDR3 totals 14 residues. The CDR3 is CASSAQGKNSPLHF. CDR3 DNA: TGTGCCAGCAGCGCACAGGGAAAAAATTCACCCCTCCACTTT. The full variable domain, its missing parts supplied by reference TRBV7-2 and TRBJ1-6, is GAGVSQSPSNKVTEKGKDVELRCDPISGHTALYWYRQSLGQGLEFLIYFQGNSAPDKSGLPSDRFSAERTGGSVSTLTIQRTQQEDSAVYLCASSAQGKNSPLHFGNGTRLTVT.

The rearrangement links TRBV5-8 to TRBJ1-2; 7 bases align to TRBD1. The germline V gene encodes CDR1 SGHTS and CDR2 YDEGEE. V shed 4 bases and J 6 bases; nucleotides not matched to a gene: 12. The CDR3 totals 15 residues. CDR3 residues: CASSRRDSLGHGYTF. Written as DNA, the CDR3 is TGTGCCAGCAGCAGACGGGACAGCTTGGGACATGGCTACACCTTC. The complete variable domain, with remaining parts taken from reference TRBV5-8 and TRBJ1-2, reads EAGVTQSPTHLIKTRGQQATLRCSPISGHTSVYWYQQALGLGLQFLLWYDEGEERNRGNFPPRFSGRQFPNYSSELNVNALELEDSALYLCASSRRDSLGHGYTFGSGTRLTVV.

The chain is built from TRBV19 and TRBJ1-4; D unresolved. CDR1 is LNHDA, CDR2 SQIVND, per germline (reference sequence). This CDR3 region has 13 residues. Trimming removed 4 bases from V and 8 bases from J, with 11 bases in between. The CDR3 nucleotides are TGTGCCAGTAGTAGCGGGGTTGGAGAAAAACTGTTTTTT. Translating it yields CASSSGVGEKLFF.

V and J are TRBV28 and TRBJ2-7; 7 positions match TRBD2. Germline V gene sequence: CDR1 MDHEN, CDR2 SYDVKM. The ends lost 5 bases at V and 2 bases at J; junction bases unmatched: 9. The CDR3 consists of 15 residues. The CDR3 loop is CASSGGGEGAYEQYF. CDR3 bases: TGTGCCAGCAGTGGGGGGGGAGAGGGTGCCTACGAGCAGTACTTC. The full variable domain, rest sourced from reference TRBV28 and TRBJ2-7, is DVKVTQSSRYLVKRTGEKVFLECVQDMDHENMFWYRQDPGLGLRLIYFSYDVKMKEKGDIPEGYSVSREKKERFSLILESASTNQTSMYLCASSGGGEGAYEQYFGPGTRLTVT.

This chain's CDR3 is CASSLSPNTEAFF. CDR3 bases: TGCGCCAGCAGCTTGAGCCCGAACACTGAAGCTTTCTTT. The rearrangement uses TRBV5-1 and TRBJ1-1; unclear D gene. The CDR3 contains 13 residues. The V end lost 1 base, the J end lost 1 base, and 5 bases lay between the germline ends. Germline-derived CDR1 and CDR2 are SGHRS and YFSETQ.

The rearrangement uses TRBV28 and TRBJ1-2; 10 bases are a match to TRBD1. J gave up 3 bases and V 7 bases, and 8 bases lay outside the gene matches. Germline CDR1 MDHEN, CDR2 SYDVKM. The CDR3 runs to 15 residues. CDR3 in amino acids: CASIGTGTGDYGYTF. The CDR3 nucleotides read TGTGCCAGCATTGGGACCGGGACAGGGGACTATGGCTACACCTTC.

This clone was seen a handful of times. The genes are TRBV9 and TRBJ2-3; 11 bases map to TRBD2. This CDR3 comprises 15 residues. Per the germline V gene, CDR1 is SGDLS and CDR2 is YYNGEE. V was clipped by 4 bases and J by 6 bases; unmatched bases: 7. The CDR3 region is CASSISGGAIDTQYF. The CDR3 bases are TGTGCCAGCAGCATTAGCGGGGGGGCTATCGATACGCAGTATTTT.

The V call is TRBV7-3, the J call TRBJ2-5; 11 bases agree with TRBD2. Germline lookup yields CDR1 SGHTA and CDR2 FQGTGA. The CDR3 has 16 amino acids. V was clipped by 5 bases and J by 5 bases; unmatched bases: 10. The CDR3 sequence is CASSASSGGALETQYF. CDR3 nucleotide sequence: TGTGCCAGCAGCGCAAGTAGCGGGGGGGCCCTGGAGACCCAGTACTTC.